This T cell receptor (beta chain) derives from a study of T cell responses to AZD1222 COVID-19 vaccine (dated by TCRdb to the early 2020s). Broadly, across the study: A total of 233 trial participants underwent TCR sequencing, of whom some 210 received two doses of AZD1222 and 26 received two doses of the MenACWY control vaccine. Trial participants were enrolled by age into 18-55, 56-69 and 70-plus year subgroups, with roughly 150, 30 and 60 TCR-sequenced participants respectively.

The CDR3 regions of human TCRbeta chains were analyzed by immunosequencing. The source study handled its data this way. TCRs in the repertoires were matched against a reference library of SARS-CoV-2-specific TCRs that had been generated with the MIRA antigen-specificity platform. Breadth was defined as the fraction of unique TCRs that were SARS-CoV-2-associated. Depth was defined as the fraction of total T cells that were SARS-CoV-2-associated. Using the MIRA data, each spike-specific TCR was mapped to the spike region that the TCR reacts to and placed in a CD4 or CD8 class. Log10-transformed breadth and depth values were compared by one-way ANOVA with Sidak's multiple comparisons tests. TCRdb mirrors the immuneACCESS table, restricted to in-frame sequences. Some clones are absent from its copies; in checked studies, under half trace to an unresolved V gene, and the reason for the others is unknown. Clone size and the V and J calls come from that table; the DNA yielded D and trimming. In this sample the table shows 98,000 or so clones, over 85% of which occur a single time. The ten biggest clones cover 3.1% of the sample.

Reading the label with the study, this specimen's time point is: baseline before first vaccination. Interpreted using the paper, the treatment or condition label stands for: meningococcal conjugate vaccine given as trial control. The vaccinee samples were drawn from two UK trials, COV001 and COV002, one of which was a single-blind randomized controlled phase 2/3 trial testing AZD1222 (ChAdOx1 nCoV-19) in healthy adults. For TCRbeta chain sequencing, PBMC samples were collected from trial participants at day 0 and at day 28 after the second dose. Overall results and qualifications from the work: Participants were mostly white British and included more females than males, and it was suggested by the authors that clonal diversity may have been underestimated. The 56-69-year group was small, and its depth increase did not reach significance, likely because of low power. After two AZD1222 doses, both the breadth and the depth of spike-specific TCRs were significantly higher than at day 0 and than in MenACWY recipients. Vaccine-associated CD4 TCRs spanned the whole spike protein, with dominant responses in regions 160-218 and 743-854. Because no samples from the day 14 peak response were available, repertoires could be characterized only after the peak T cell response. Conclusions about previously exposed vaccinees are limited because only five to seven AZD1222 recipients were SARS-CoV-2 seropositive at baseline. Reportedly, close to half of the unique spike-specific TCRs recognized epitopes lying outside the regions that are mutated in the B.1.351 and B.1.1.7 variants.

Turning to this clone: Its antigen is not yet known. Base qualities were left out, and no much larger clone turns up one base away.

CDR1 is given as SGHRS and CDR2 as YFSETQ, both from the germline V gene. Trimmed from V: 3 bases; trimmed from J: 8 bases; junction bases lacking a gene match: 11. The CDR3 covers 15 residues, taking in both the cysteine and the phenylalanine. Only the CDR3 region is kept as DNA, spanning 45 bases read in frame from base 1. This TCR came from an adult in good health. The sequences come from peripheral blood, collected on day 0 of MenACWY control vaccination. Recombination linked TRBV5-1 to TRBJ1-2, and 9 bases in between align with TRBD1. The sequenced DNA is TGCGCCAGCAGCTGGGGACAGGGAGGTTCAGGGGGCTACACCTTC. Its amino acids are CASSWGQGGSGGYTF. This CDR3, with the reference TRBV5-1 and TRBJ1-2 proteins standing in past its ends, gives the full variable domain KAGVTQTPRYLIKTRGQQVTLSCSPISGHRSVSWYQQTPGQGLQFLFEYFSETQRNKGNFPGRFSGRQFSNSRSEMNVSTLELGDSALYLCASSWGQGGSGGYTFGSGTRLTVV.